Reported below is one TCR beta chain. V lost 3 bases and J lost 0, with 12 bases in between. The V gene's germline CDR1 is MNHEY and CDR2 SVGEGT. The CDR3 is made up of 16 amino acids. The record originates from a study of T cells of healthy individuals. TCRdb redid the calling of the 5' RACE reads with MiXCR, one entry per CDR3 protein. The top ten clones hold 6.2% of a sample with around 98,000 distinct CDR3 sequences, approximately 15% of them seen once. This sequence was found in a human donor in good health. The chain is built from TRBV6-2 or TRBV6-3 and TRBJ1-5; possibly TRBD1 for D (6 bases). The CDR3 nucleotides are TGTGCCAGCAGTTATGGTACCAGGGGTAGCAATCAGCCCCAGCATTTT. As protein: CASSYGTRGSNQPQHF.